This is a list of T cell receptor beta chains from one sample in a study of T cell responses to AZD1222 COVID-19 vaccine. Only in-frame clones appear in the TCRdb table, and some are missing; sequencing was by immunoSEQ multiplex PCR. Of roughly 58,000 clones detected, about 91% appear once; the ten largest clones hold about 6.3%. This material consisted of peripheral blood, taken 28 days after the second AZD1222 dose. The receptors here all came from an adult who received the AZD1222 COVID-19 vaccine. Both conserved end residues are part of each CDR3. A D gene is named only where the DNA matches it firmly. Clone size is shown for a subset of rows, as once, few, many or a class of expanded clone.

once | . | TRBJ2-1 | TRBV30 | CAWTSDSYNEQFF | TGTGCCTGGACTAGCGATTCCTACAATGAGCAGTTCTTC
. | . | TRBJ2-1 | TRBV3-1/TRBV3-2 | CASSPTSTYNEQFF | TGTGCCAGCAGCCCAACGTCCACCTACAATGAGCAGTTCTTC
. | . | TRBJ2-1 | TRBV3-1/TRBV3-2 | CASSQDPVRYNEQFF | TGTGCCAGCAGCCAAGATCCTGTCCGGTACAATGAGCAGTTCTTC
. | . | TRBJ2-4 | TRBV7-8 | CASSANKNIQYF | TGTGCCAGCAGCGCTAACAAAAACATTCAGTACTTC
. | . | TRBJ2-1 | TRBV11-3 | CASSLAGLLNEQFF | TGTGCCAGCAGCTTAGCGGGACTTCTCAATGAGCAGTTCTTC
. | TRBD2 | TRBJ2-7 | TRBV6-1 | CASSERLAGGRHEQYF | TGTGCCAGCAGTGAGAGACTAGCGGGGGGGCGCCACGAGCAGTACTTC
. | TRBD2 | TRBJ2-5 | TRBV7-9 | CASSFGAGGRAGETQYF | TGTGCCAGCAGCTTCGGGGCTGGCGGGAGGGCCGGTGAGACCCAGTACTTC
. | . | TRBJ1-5 | TRBV28 | CASSPPRGRSGQPQHF | TGTGCCAGCAGTCCCCCGAGAGGGCGGTCAGGTCAGCCCCAGCATTTT
few | TRBD1 | TRBJ2-7 | TRBV23-1 | CANGDRGLGEQYF | TGCGCCAACGGGGACAGGGGGCTTGGAGAGCAGTACTTC
. | TRBD2 | TRBJ2-5 | TRBV3-1/TRBV3-2 | CASSQFSGGDSLGTQYF | TGTGCCAGCAGCCAATTTAGCGGGGGGGATTCCCTGGGGACCCAGTACTTC
. | . | TRBJ1-1 | TRBV3-1/TRBV3-2 | CASSQDGRGAEAFF | TGTGCCAGCAGCCAAGACGGCCGCGGGGCTGAAGCTTTCTTT
. | . | TRBJ2-5 | TRBV5-4 | CASSLGSEETQYF | TGTGCCAGCAGCTTGGGTAGCGAAGAGACCCAGTACTTC
. | TRBD2 | TRBJ2-6 | TRBV24-1 | CATSVSGDGANVLTF | TGTGCCACCAGTGTGAGCGGGGACGGGGCCAACGTCCTGACTTTC
once | . | TRBJ2-1 | TRBV7-3 | CASSSLQGRSYNEQFF | TGTGCCAGCAGCTCTCTACAGGGTAGGTCCTACAATGAGCAGTTCTTC
. | . | TRBJ2-3 | TRBV29-1 | CSVEAGLSTDTQYF | TGCAGCGTTGAGGCAGGGCTGTCGACAGATACGCAGTATTTT
. | . | TRBJ1-5 | TRBV27 | CASSLSAGHEPQHF | TGTGCCAGCAGTTTATCGGCAGGGCATGAGCCCCAGCATTTT
. | . | TRBJ2-1 | TRBV28 | CASSLMEGKQFF | TGTGCCAGCAGTTTAATGGAGGGGAAGCAGTTCTTC
. | TRBD1 | TRBJ1-1 | TRBV4-1 | CASSVQGILSEAFF | TGCGCCAGCAGTGTACAGGGGATTTTGTCTGAAGCTTTCTTT
. | TRBD1 | TRBJ1-5 | TRBV6-5 | CASRPPTGGGQPQHF | TGTGCCAGCAGACCCCCGACAGGGGGCGGGCAGCCCCAGCATTTT
. | . | TRBJ1-2 | TRBV7-2 | CASSSQRAVGYTF | TGTGCCAGCAGCTCTCAAAGGGCAGTTGGCTACACCTTC
. | . | TRBJ1-3 | TRBV2 | CASSETRNPGNTIYF | TGTGCCAGCAGTGAAACCCGAAACCCTGGAAACACCATATATTTT
. | TRBD1 | TRBJ1-6 | TRBV28 | CASSKQGAYNSPLHF | TGTGCCAGCAGTAAACAGGGGGCCTATAATTCACCCCTCCACTTT
. | . | TRBJ1-1 | TRBV6-5 | CASSYSGRALNTEAFF | TGTGCCAGCAGTTACTCGGGGAGAGCGTTGAACACTGAAGCTTTCTTT
. | . | TRBJ1-3 | TRBV29-1 | CSVGHSSGNTIYF | TGCAGCGTAGGACATAGCTCTGGAAACACCATATATTTT
. | TRBD2 | TRBJ2-1 | TRBV5-1 | CASSSPGGLNEQFF | TGCGCCAGCAGCTCCCCGGGAGGGCTGAATGAGCAGTTCTTC
. | TRBD1 | TRBJ1-5 | TRBV7-2 | CASSRDRGPRQPQHF | TGTGCCAGCAGCAGAGACAGGGGGCCCCGACAGCCCCAGCATTTT
few | TRBD1 | TRBJ1-5 | TRBV19 | CASSMDLPGTANQPQHF | TGTGCCAGTAGTATGGACCTTCCGGGGACAGCCAATCAGCCCCAGCATTTT
. | . | TRBJ1-4 | TRBV4-3 | CASSQVGPKNEKLFF | TGCGCCAGCAGCCAGGTTGGACCGAAGAATGAAAAACTGTTTTTT
once | . | TRBJ1-2 | TRBV10-3 | CAIGDRGYGYTF | TGTGCCATAGGGGATCGAGGCTATGGCTACACCTTC
. | . | TRBJ1-6 | TRBV6-6 | CASSYSFVELGSPLHF | TGTGCCAGCAGTTACTCGTTTGTAGAGCTCGGGTCACCCCTCCACTTT
once | TRBD2 | TRBJ2-1 | TRBV6-2/TRBV6-3 | CASSWREGYNEQFF | TGTGCCAGCAGTTGGCGGGAGGGCTACAATGAGCAGTTCTTC
. | . | TRBJ2-7 | TRBV11-2 | CASSFGSSYEQYF | TGTGCCAGCAGCTTTGGCTCATCCTACGAGCAGTACTTC
once | . | TRBJ2-5 | TRBV30 | CAWSVARQGGTQYF | TGTGCCTGGAGTGTGGCTCGGCAGGGGGGGACCCAGTACTTC
. | . | TRBJ2-5 | TRBV5-5 | CASSLIGVPQETQYF | TGTGCCAGCAGCTTGATAGGGGTGCCCCAAGAGACCCAGTACTTC
. | TRBD1 | TRBJ1-2 | TRBV28 | CASSSLTGVGYTF | TGTGCCAGCAGTTCGCTTACAGGGGTCGGCTACACCTTC
. | . | TRBJ1-6 | TRBV28 | CASSLLGGKNSPLHF | TGTGCCAGCAGTTTATTAGGAGGGAAAAATTCACCCCTCCACTTT
. | . | TRBJ2-1 | TRBV11-2 | CASSQERDISNEQFF | TGTGCCAGCAGCCAGGAACGGGACATCTCCAATGAGCAGTTCTTC
. | . | TRBJ2-5 | TRBV9 | CASSGGSDQETQYF | TGTGCCAGCAGCGGGGGTTCGGACCAAGAGACCCAGTACTTC
medium-sized | . | TRBJ2-4 | TRBV27 | CASRAKNIQYF | TGTGCCAGCAGGGCCAAAAACATTCAGTACTTC
. | TRBD1 | TRBJ1-5 | TRBV19 | CASSISTGKSRNQPQHF | TGTGCCAGTAGTATTTCGACAGGGAAGAGCCGCAATCAGCCCCAGCATTTT
. | . | TRBJ2-7 | TRBV19 | CASSHSPGDEQYF | TGTGCCAGTAGTCACTCTCCAGGGGACGAGCAGTACTTC
. | TRBD2 | TRBJ2-7 | TRBV13 | CASSLRGLAGVYEQYF | TGTGCCAGCAGCTTAAGGGGACTAGCGGGAGTGTATGAGCAGTACTTC
. | TRBD1 | TRBJ2-7 | TRBV9 | CASSATGQDYEQYF | TGTGCCAGCAGCGCGACAGGGCAAGACTACGAGCAGTACTTC
few | . | TRBJ2-7 | TRBV5-8 | CASSHDRNRPTQYF | TGTGCCAGCAGCCACGACAGGAACCGACCTACCCAGTACTTC
. | . | TRBJ2-4 | TRBV12-5 | CASGLVVQGVAKNIQYF | TGTGCTAGTGGTTTGGTCGTACAGGGAGTAGCCAAAAACATTCAGTACTTC